This TCR beta chain is from a study of CD8+ T cells in alopecia areata. Overall study: Female C3H/HeJ mice aged roughly 6-10 weeks were given skin from C3H/HeJ graft donors, roughly 6-12 months old, that had spontaneous alopecia.

CDR1 and CDR2 (germline): NNHNN, SYGAGS (reference sequence). CDR3 size: 13 residues. V was pared by 5 bases and J by 4 bases, with 0 bases of the junction left unmatched. Concerning this clone itself: Its specificity is unknown. Germline and genes: mouse. The read terminates 3 residues ahead of where the CDR3 ends, so the germline J gene completes it. The sample carries other DNA sequences with the same CDR3.

Cells pooled from cutaneous lymph nodes were sorted on CD4, CD8alpha, NKG2D, NKG2ACE and other markers. cDNA serving as the sequencing template came from extracted, reverse transcribed RNA. Repertoires were generated with immunoSEQ multiplex PCR, while TCRdb's copy carries only in-frame clones and drops some. The sample has around 290,000 clones, none seen only once. General study results and limits: Lesional scalp exceeded normal scalp in clonality, especially in alopecia totalis/universalis. Between patients, shared TCR sequences were less clear than in mice. This was possibly due in part to HLA diversity in the patient population.

The rearrangement links TRBV13-2 to TRBJ1-6; TRBD1 matches 7 bases. TRBJ1-6 is marked as an open reading frame, function uncertain. Sequencing was carried out using CD4+ T cells sorted from a lymph node. The TCR originated in a C3H/HeJ mouse with alopecia areata. This line is of MHC haplotype H2-k. The CDR3 protein is CASGGQYNSPLYF. The sequenced CDR3 bases are TGTGCCAGCGGGGGACAGTATAATTCGCCC.